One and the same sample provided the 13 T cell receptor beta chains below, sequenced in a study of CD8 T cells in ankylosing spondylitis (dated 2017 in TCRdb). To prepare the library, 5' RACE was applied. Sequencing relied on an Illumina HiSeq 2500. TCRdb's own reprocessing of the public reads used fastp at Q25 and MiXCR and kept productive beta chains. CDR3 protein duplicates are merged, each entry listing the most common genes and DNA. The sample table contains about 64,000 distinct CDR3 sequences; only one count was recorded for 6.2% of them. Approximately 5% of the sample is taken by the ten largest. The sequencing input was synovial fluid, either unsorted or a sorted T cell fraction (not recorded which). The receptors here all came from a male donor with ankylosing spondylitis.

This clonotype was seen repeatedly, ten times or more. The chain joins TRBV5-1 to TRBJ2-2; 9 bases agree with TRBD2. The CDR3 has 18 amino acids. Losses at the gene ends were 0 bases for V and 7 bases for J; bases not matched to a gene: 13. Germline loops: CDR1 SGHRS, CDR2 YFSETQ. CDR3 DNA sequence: TGCGCCAGCAGCTTGGAAGTTGGCGGGAGGGCCCGTGGCGGGGAGCTGTTTTTT. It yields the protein CASSLEVGGRARGGELFF.

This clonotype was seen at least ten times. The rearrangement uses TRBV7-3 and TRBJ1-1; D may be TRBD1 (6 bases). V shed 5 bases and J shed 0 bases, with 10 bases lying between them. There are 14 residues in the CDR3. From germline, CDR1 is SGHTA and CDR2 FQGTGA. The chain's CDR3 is CASSLQGVNTEAFF. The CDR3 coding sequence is TGTGCCAGCAGCCTACAGGGAGTGAACACTGAAGCTTTCTTT.

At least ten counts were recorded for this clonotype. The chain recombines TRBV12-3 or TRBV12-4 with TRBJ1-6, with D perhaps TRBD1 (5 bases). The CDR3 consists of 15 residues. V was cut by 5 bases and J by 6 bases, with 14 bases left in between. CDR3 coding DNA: TGTGCCAGCAGTCCTTCGGGGAGGGGTAATTCACCCCTCCACTTT. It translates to CASSPSGRGNSPLHF.

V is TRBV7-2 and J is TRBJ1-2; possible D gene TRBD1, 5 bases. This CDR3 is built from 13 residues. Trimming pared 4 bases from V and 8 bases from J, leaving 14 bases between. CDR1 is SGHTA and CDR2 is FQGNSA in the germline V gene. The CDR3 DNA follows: TGTGCCAGCAGCTACCCTCAGGGTTCGGGCTACACCTTC. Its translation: CASSYPQGSGYTF.

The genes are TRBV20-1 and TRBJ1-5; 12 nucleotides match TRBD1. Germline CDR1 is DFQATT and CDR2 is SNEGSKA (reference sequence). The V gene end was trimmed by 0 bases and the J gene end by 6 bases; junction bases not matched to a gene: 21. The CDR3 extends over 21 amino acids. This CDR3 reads CSAREGTGGGRGIIKGQPQHF. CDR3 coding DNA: TGCAGTGCTAGAGAAGGGACAGGGGGCGGTCGAGGGATAATCAAGGGTCAGCCCCAGCATTTT.

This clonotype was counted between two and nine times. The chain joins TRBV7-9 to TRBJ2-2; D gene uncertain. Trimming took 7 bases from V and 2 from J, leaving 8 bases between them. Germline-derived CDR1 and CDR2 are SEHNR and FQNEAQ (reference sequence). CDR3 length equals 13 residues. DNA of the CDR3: TGTGCCAGCAACTTGATTAACACCGGGGAGCTGTTTTTT. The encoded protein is CASNLINTGELFF.

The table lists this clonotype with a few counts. The CDR3 spells CASSPSGTYGYTF. CDR3 coding DNA: TGTGCCAGCTCCCCCTCGGGAACCTATGGCTACACCTTC. The chain uses TRBV18 and TRBJ1-2; D call uncertain. The V gene lost 6 bases and the J gene lost 4 bases, with 12 bases spanning the gap. The CDR3 covers 13 residues. The germline gives CDR1 KGHSH, CDR2 LQKENI.

CDR3 sequence (DNA): TGTGCCAGCAGTTTGAGCTGGGCACCTTATGGCTACACCTTC. The encoded protein is CASSLSWAPYGYTF. J is TRBJ1-2 and V is TRBV28, with no clear D. V was clipped by 3 bases and J by 5 bases, with 13 bases between them. Germline V gene lookup returns CDR1 MDHEN and CDR2 SYDVKM. The CDR3 is made up of 14 amino acids.

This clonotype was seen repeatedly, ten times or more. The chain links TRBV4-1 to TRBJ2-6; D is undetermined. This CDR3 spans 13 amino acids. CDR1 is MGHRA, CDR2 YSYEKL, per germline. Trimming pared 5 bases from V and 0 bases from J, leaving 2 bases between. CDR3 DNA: TGCGCCAGCAGCAGCTCTGGGGCCAACGTCCTGACTTTC. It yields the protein CASSSSGANVLTF.

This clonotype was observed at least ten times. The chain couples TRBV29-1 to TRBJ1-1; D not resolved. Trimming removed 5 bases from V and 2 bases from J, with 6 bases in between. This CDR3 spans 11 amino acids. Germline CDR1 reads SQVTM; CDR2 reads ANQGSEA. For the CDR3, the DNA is TGCAGCGTTTCAGACAACACTGAAGCTTTCTTT. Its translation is CSVSDNTEAFF. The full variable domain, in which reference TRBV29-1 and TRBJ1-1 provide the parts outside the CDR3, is SAVISQKPSRDICQRGTSLTIQCQVDSQVTMMFWYRQQPGQSLTLIATANQGSEATYESGFVIDKFPISRPNLTFSTLTVSNMSPEDSSIYLCSVSDNTEAFFGQGTRLTVV.

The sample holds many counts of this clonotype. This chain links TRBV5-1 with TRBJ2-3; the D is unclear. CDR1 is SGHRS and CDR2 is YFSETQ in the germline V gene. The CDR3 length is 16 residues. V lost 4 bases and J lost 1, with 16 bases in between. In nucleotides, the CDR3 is TGCGCCAGCAGCCACACAGTTCCCCTTCGCACAGATACGCAGTATTTT. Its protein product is CASSHTVPLRTDTQYF.

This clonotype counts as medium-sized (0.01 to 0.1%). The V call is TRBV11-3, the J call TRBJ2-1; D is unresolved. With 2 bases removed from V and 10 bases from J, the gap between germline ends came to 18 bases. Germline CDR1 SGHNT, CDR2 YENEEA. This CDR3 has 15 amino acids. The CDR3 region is CASSLSGPSVREQFF. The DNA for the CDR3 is TGTGCCAGCAGCTTATCTGGGCCTTCGGTCCGCGAGCAGTTCTTC.

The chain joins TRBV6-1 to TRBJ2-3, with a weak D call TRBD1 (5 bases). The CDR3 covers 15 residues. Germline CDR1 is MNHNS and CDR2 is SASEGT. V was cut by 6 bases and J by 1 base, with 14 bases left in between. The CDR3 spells CASSPRRVGTDTQYF. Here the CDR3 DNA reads TGTGCCAGCAGCCCCCGCAGGGTGGGCACAGATACGCAGTATTTT.